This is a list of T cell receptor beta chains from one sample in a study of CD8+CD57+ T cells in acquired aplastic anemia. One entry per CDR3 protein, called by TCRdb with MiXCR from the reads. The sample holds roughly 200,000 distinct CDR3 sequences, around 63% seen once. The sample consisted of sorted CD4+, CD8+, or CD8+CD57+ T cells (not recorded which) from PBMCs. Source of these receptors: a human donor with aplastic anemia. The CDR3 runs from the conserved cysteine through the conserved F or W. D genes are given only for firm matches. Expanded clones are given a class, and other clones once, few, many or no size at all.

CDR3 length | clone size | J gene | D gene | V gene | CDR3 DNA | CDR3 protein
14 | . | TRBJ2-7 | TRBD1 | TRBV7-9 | TGTGCCAGCAGCCCGACGGGACAGCGGCGCGAGCAGTACTTC | CASSPTGQRREQYF
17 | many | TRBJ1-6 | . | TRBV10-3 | TGTGCCATCAGTGAATCCCTTACAGGCCGGGAAAGTTCACCCCTCCACTTT | CAISESLTGRESSPLHF
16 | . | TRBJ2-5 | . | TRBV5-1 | TGCGCCAGCAGCGGATGGACGGGGCCAAATCAAGAGACCCAGTACTTC | CASSGWTGPNQETQYF
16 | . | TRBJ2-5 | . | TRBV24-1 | TGTGCCACCAGTGATGCTTCAGGGGGCGGGGGAGAGACCCAGTACTTC | CATSDASGGGGETQYF
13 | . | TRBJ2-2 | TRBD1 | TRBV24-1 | TGTGCCACCAGTGATCTGGGACAGGGGGAGCTGTTTTTT | CATSDLGQGELFF
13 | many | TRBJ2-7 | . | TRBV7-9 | TGTGCCAGCAGCCCTGGACAGAGCTACGAGCAGTACTTC | CASSPGQSYEQYF
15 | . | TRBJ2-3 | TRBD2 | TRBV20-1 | TGCAGTCCAAGGACGGGACTAGCTAGCACAGATACGCAGTATTTT | CSPRTGLASTDTQYF
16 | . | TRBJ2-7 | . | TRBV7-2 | TGTGCCAGCAGCTTGAGGGAGGGGGCTCGGAACTACGAGCAGTACTTC | CASSLREGARNYEQYF
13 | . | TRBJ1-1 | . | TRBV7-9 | TGTGCCAGCAGCTTAAGTACGGACACTGAAGCTTTCTTT | CASSLSTDTEAFF
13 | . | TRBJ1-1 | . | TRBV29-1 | TGCAGCGTTGAAGACGGGATGAACACTGAAGCTTTCTTT | CSVEDGMNTEAFF
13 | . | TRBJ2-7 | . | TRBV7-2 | TGTGCCAGCAGCTTGGGCGAAGAAGGGCGCCAGTACTTC | CASSLGEEGRQYF
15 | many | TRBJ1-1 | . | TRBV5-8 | TGTGCCAGCAGCTTTGGAGGGGAAGGGAACACTGAAGCTTTCTTT | CASSFGGEGNTEAFF
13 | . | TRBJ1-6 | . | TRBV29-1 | TGCAGCGTTGCTCCAGGCGCGAATTCACCCCTCCACTTT | CSVAPGANSPLHF
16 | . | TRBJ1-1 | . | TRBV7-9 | TGTGCCAGCAAATACCCTGGAGGGGATGGGAACACTGAAGCTTTCTTT | CASKYPGGDGNTEAFF
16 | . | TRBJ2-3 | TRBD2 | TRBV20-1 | TGCAGTGTTGCCCTTCCCGGGACTAGCGGCACAGATACGCAGTATTTT | CSVALPGTSGTDTQYF
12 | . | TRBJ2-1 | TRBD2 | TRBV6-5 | TGTGCCAGCAGTTATTCGGGGGGTGAGCAGTTCTTC | CASSYSGGEQFF
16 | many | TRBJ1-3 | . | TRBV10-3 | TGTGCCATCAGACCCGGGACATACAGCTCTGGAAACACCATATATTTT | CAIRPGTYSSGNTIYF
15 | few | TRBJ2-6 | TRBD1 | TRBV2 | TGTGCCAGCAGCGACAGGGGGTCTGGGGCCAACGTCCTGACTTTC | CASSDRGSGANVLTF
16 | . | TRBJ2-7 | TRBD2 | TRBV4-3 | TGCGCCAGCAGCCAAGAGCGACTAGCGGCTCCCTACGAGCAGTACTTC | CASSQERLAAPYEQYF
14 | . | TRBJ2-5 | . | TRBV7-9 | TGTGCCAGCAGCTTAGCCGGCTCCACGGAGACCCAGTACTTC | CASSLAGSTETQYF
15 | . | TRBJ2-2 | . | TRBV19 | TGTGCCAGTACTCCAAGGTGGGCGAACACCGGGGAGCTGTTTTTT | CASTPRWANTGELFF
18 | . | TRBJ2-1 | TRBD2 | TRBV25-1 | TGTGCCAGCAGTGTCCGCGGCGGGGAGATAGCGGGTGGACATGAGCAGTTCTTC | CASSVRGGEIAGGHEQFF
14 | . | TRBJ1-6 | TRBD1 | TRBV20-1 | TGCAGTGCTAGAGGAGGGGGCTACGGATCACCCCTCCACTTT | CSARGGGYGSPLHF
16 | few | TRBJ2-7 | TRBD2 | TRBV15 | TGTGCCACCAGCAGAGATCCGCTAGCGGGGGGCCACGAGCAGTACTTC | CATSRDPLAGGHEQYF
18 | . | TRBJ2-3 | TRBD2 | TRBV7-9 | TGTGCCAGCAGCGTTCCACCTCCAGCGGGGGGGCCCCCAGATACGCAGTATTTT | CASSVPPPAGGPPDTQYF
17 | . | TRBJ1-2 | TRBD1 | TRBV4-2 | TGTGCCAGCAGCCCCTGGACAGGGAAGGAGACCAACTATGGCTACACCTTC | CASSPWTGKETNYGYTF
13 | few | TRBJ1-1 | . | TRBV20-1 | TGCAGTGCTCAAGCAGGGACGAACACTGAAGCTTTCTTT | CSAQAGTNTEAFF
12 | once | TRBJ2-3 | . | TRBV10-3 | TGTGCCATCAAAGCAGGGGTGGATACGCAGTATTTT | CAIKAGVDTQYF
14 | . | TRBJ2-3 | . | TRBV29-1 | TGCAGCGTTGAGGCAGGCGCTAGCACAGATACGCAGTATTTT | CSVEAGASTDTQYF
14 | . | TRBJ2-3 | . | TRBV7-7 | TGTGCTAGCAGCTTGGACGGAGACACAGATACGCAGTATTTT | CASSLDGDTDTQYF